This T cell receptor (beta chain) was recorded in a study of identical twins (TCRdb year 2016). About the study as a whole: To test whether fetal clonotypes persist, the study used deep sequencing on TCR alpha and beta repertoires from monozygotic twins, unrelated adults of various ages, and cord blood. Replicate twin experiments were performed at different times using different library preparation protocols to rule out contamination. The research as a whole found: Because the same donors could not be followed over many years, the conclusions depended on cross-sectional statistical analysis. Excess twin sharing in beta out-of-frame sequences was weaker because fewer shared sequences lowered the signal-to-noise ratio. In monozygotic twins, recombination models systematically underestimated out-of-frame TCR alpha sharing, but the models matched the sharing seen between unrelated individuals. Zero-insertion analyses could be partly confounded by invariant T cells such as MAIT and iNKT, though diverse VJ usage argued against such confounding for most clonotypes. Compared with coincidental sharing between unrelated individuals, out-of-frame TCR alpha sequences shared between twins showed an excess of sequences with low generation probability. Fewer insertions were carried by abundant cord blood beta clonotypes, a similar but weaker trend appeared in young adult naive repertoires, and no such trend appeared in memory repertoires.

Preparation of the library involved 5' RACE. The sample was run on an Illumina HiSeq 2000. A universal primer binding site was introduced by template switching, and a unique molecular identifier was present in the final cDNA, enabling accurate counting of TCR cDNA molecules. Specific primers in the conserved constant-segment region were used to synthesize first-strand cDNA for the TCR alpha and beta chains. Each cDNA library was double barcoded, with a SMART-Mk sample barcode plus Illumina barcodes, to control for contamination. TruSeq adapter sequences, together with Illumina sample barcodes, were added in two successive PCR steps. TCR alpha and beta cDNA libraries were sequenced on the Illumina HiSeq platform with custom primers. The authors processed their data as follows. Raw reads were processed with MiGEC to extract unique molecular identifiers, and MiXCR was used to determine CDR3 positions. For each individual, recombination models were inferred using an EM algorithm with the repgenHMM and IGoR tools. Shared clonotype analysis was performed with the tcR package in R, normalizing sharing by the product of cloneset sizes. To study raw recombination without the effects of thymic and clonal selection, out-of-frame nonproductive sequences were analyzed. TCRdb took the public reads, trimmed them with fastp at Q25, ran MiXCR for clone calling and kept in-frame beta chains. Merged by CDR3 protein, the rows form single entries marked with the most common genes and DNA. The V and J calls and clone size are TCRdb's, not the authors'. This sample gives around 470,000 distinct CDR3 sequences in total; 14% of them show up just once. The ten biggest clones cover around 0.52% of the sample.

Every donor in the study was a healthy Caucasian. The twin cohort consisted of three pairs of female monozygotic twins, all aged roughly 18 to 30 years. Positive isolation kits from Invitrogen were used to isolate CD4+ and CD8+ T cell populations. About this clonotype itself: Its target antigen remains unknown. The input lacks base qualities; no much larger clone sits a single base away.

V was cut back by 2 bases and J by 6 bases, leaving a gap of 15 bases between them. Its CDR3 holds 15 amino acids, cysteine through phenylalanine. Just CDR3 DNA is preserved here, 45 bases in frame from base 1. For CDR1 and CDR2, the germline V gene lists SGHRS and YFSETQ. The same data also went into a second study, on yellow fever vaccine responses in identical twins. As the second publication notes: According to the authors, the vaccine-induced T cell response in identical twins seemed to be partly convergent and partly specific to each individual. In the study, vaccine-responding T cell clones were precisely tracked in identical twins.

What was sequenced was CD4+ T cells sorted from blood. The receptor was isolated from a woman under 30 in good health. The chain was built from TRBV5-1 and TRBJ2-1; the D segment could be TRBD2, given 5 matching bases. This receptor carries the CDR3 CASSFGALASNEQFF. The bases are TGCGCCAGCAGCTTCGGAGCCCTAGCATCCAATGAGCAGTTCTTC.